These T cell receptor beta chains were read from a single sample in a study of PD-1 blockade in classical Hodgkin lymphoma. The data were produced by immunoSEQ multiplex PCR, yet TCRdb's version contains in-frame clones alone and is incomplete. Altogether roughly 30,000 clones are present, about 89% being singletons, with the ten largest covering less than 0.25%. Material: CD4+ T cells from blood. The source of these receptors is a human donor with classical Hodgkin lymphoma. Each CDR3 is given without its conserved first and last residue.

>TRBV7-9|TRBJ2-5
ASSRSGQQETQY
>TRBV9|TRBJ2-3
ASSGTITDTQY
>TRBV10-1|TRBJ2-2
AKTGRNTGELF
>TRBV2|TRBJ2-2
ASSGLLQGTGELF
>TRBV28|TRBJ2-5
ASSAQTDNQETQY
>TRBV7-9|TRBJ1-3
ASSPTGAGGNTIY
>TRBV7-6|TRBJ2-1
ASSLGGQGRLNEQF
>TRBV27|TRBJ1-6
ASSTRQLLNSPLH
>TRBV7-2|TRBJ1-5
ASSRYSNQPQH
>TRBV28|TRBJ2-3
ASSLQRGFTDTQY
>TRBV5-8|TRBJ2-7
ASRTRRGAYEQY
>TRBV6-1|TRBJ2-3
ASKLGGQGDTQY
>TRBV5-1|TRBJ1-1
ASSSGVEAF
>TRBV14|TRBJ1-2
ASSLGTGAGYT
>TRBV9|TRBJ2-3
ASSGQRGTTDTQY
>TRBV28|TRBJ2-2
ASSLTHYTGELF
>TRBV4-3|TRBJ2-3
ASSQDVQGLGTDTQY
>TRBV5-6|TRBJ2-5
ASSHEETQY